This is a list of T cell receptor beta chains from one sample in a study of blood T cell repertoires in COVID-19. The assay was immunoSEQ multiplex PCR, and TCRdb's table has in-frame clones only and misses some. The sample yields more than 50,000 clones, roughly nine tenths seen once. The specimen sequenced was peripheral blood. These receptors came from a man aged 60 to 69 with active COVID-19. The CDR3 runs from the conserved cysteine through the conserved F or W. A D gene is named only where the DNA matches it firmly. The size entry is marked missing in some rows and otherwise reads once, few, many or a size class.

size,D,V,J,CDR3,DNA
once,TRBD2,TRBV6-4,TRBJ2-3,CASSDVAGIDTQYF,TGTGCCAGCAGTGACGTAGCGGGAATAGATACGCAGTATTTT
-,-,TRBV24-1,TRBJ2-2,CATSDLLDTGELFF,TGTGCCACCAGTGATTTGCTTGACACCGGGGAGCTGTTTTTT
-,TRBD2,TRBV5-6,TRBJ2-7,CASSSAPTSAGSYEQYF,TGTGCCAGCAGCTCGGCTCCAACTAGCGCCGGATCCTACGAGCAGTACTTC
-,-,TRBV5-6,TRBJ2-7,CASRGARGPPYEQYF,TGTGCCAGCAGGGGGGCCCGTGGGCCCCCCTACGAGCAGTACTTC
-,TRBD1,TRBV28,TRBJ2-5,CASSEDRGGIETQYF,TGTGCCAGCAGTGAGGACAGGGGTGGAATTGAGACCCAGTACTTC
-,-,TRBV27,TRBJ1-6,CASSFRRDSPLHF,TGTGCCAGCAGTTTTAGGAGGGATTCACCCCTCCACTTT
-,TRBD2,TRBV7-2,TRBJ2-1,CASSPGTSGPSDEQFF,TGTGCCAGCAGCCCGGGGACTAGCGGGCCCTCGGATGAGCAGTTCTTC
-,-,TRBV3-1/TRBV3-2,TRBJ1-3,CASSLGGQDGTIYF,TGTGCCAGCAGCCTGGGGGGGCAGGACGGCACCATATATTTT
-,TRBD2,TRBV6-6,TRBJ2-7,CASIALAGGFYEQYF,TGTGCCAGCATCGCCCTAGCGGGAGGTTTCTACGAGCAGTACTTC
-,TRBD1,TRBV6-2/TRBV6-3,TRBJ1-4,CASSSTGGSEKLFF,TGTGCCAGCAGTTCGACAGGGGGGAGTGAAAAACTGTTTTTT
once,-,TRBV5-1,TRBJ2-1,CASSQGNNEQFF,TGCGCCAGCAGCCAGGGAAACAATGAGCAGTTCTTC
-,TRBD1,TRBV12-5,TRBJ2-2,CASGLTGTVPGELFF,TGTGCTAGTGGTTTGACTGGGACAGTCCCCGGGGAGCTGTTTTTT
-,TRBD1,TRBV6-2/TRBV6-3,TRBJ2-7,CASSPGGLGRDEQYF,TGTGCCAGCAGTCCAGGGGGCCTAGGAAGGGACGAGCAGTACTTC
once,TRBD1,TRBV28,TRBJ1-6,CASSLDRGFDLTSPLHF,TGTGCCAGCAGTCTAGACAGGGGCTTCGATCTAACTTCACCCCTCCACTTT
once,TRBD2,TRBV6-2/TRBV6-3,TRBJ2-3,CASSRTSGSLRDTQYF,TGTGCCAGCAGCCGTACTAGCGGGAGTTTAAGAGATACGCAGTATTTT
-,TRBD2,TRBV6-2/TRBV6-3,TRBJ2-7,CASSYRDYSYEQYF,TGTGCCAGCAGTTACCGGGACTACTCCTACGAGCAGTACTTC
-,TRBD1,TRBV2,TRBJ2-5,CASSVNRGETQYF,TGTGCCAGCAGTGTAAACAGGGGAGAGACCCAGTACTTC
-,TRBD1,TRBV18,TRBJ2-1,CASSPFSQGAYNEQFF,TGTGCCAGCTCACCATTTAGTCAGGGGGCCTACAATGAGCAGTTCTTC
-,-,TRBV6-5,TRBJ2-4,CASSYDGGAKNIQYF,TGTGCCAGCAGTTACGACGGGGGAGCCAAAAACATTCAGTACTTC
-,TRBD2,TRBV11-3,TRBJ2-1,CASSSPRTSGRESYNEQFF,TGTGCCAGCAGCTCCCCCCGGACTAGCGGGAGAGAGTCCTACAATGAGCAGTTCTTC
-,-,TRBV7-2,TRBJ2-5,CASSLGLGQETQYF,TGTGCCAGCAGCTTAGGACTGGGCCAAGAGACCCAGTACTTC
-,TRBD2,TRBV7-3,TRBJ2-5,CASSLIGRGQETQYF,TGTGCCAGCAGCTTAATCGGGAGGGGACAAGAGACCCAGTACTTC
-,-,TRBV5-4,TRBJ2-3,CASRDEAGADTQYF,TGTGCCAGCAGGGACGAGGCAGGGGCAGATACGCAGTATTTT
-,-,TRBV19,TRBJ1-5,CASGGGWPQHF,TGTGCCAGTGGGGGGGGGTGGCCCCAGCATTTT
-,-,TRBV21-1,TRBJ1-2,CASSTSRDRPNYGYTF,TGTGCCAGCAGCACCTCTCGGGACAGACCTAACTATGGCTACACCTTC
-,TRBD1,TRBV28,TRBJ2-2,CANMDRGRPGELFF,TGTGCCAACATGGACAGGGGGCGGCCCGGGGAGCTGTTTTTT
-,-,TRBV3-1/TRBV3-2,TRBJ2-3,CASSQISAIQYF,TGTGCCAGCAGCCAAATTAGCGCGATTCAGTATTTT
-,-,TRBV4-1,TRBJ1-3,CASSIYPVSGNTIYF,TGCGCCAGCAGTATCTATCCCGTGTCTGGAAACACCATATATTTT
-,TRBD1,TRBV7-2,TRBJ1-2,CASSPHGRGLVYGYTF,TGTGCCAGCAGCCCCCATGGCAGGGGGTTGGTATATGGCTACACCTTC
-,TRBD1,TRBV5-1,TRBJ2-1,CASSSGTGPYNEQFF,TGCGCCAGCAGCTCCGGGACAGGTCCTTACAATGAGCAGTTCTTC
few,TRBD2,TRBV28,TRBJ2-1,CASSLFSGRIIEQFF,TGTGCCAGCAGTTTATTTAGCGGGAGGATCATTGAGCAGTTCTTC